This T cell receptor beta chain was documented in a study of T cell responses to AZD1222 COVID-19 vaccine. Clones were read by immunoSEQ multiplex PCR, and TCRdb kept only the in-frame ones, dropping some. The repertoire holds fewer than 150,000 clones, with about nine tenths as singletons. Germline CDR1 is LNHDA and CDR2 is SQIVND (reference sequence). V was trimmed by 2 bases and J by 4 bases, leaving 8 bases between them. CDR3 length equals 13 residues. This clone was detected only a few times. The target antigen is unknown. Study results and caveats: In a largely white British group with more females than males, clonal diversity was possibly underestimated.

This specimen consisted of peripheral blood, obtained 28 days after the second AZD1222 dose. V gene TRBV19 combines with J gene TRBJ1-1; D not certain. The receptor was isolated from an adult who received the AZD1222 COVID-19 vaccine. The CDR3 DNA follows: TGTGCCAGTAGTATAACTCGACTCACTGAAGCTTTCTTT. As protein: CASSITRLTEAFF. The whole variable domain, filled in from reference TRBV19 and TRBJ1-1, reads DGGITQSPKYLFRKEGQNVTLSCEQNLNHDAMYWYRQDPGQGLRLIYYSQIVNDFQKGDIAEGYSVSREKKESFPLTVTSAQKNPTAFYLCASSITRLTEAFFGQGTRLTVV.